Listed here are 28 T cell receptor beta chains from one sample, sequenced in a study of blood T cell repertoires in COVID-19. Profiling relied on immunoSEQ multiplex PCR, and the TCRdb table lists in-frame clones only, not all of them. Of about 220,000 clones in the sample, 75% to 90% were seen once. Source material: PBMCs or T cells enriched from blood (not recorded which). The receptors shown here come from a woman in her thirties or forties with acute COVID-19.

This clone was picked up one time. The chain uses TRBV18 and TRBJ2-1; no firm D call. This CDR3 is built from 14 residues. V was trimmed by 2 bases and J by 5 bases, leaving 10 bases between them. Germline V gives CDR1 KGHSH, CDR2 LQKENI. CDR3: CASSPGQPNNEQFF. CDR3 coding DNA: TGTGCCAGCTCACCAGGGCAGCCTAACAATGAGCAGTTCTTC. Complete variable domain (other parts from reference TRBV18 and TRBJ2-1): NAGVMQNPRHLVRRRGQEARLRCSPMKGHSHVYWYRQLPEEGLKFMVYLQKENIIDESGMPKERFSAEFPKEGPSILRIQQVVRGDSAAYFCASSPGQPNNEQFFGPGTRLTVL.

This chain uses TRBV14 with TRBJ1-1, with D hard to call. Germline V lookup: CDR1 SGHDN, CDR2 FVKESK. The CDR3 length is 17 residues. V lost 1 base and J lost 4, with 19 bases in between. The CDR3 sequence is CASSQARPAGRGTEAFF. The CDR3 DNA reads TGTGCCAGCAGCCAAGCACGTCCAGCGGGAAGAGGCACTGAAGCTTTCTTT.

V and J are TRBV27 and TRBJ1-2; D perhaps matches TRBD1 (6 bases). The CDR3 contains 17 residues. Trimming removed 0 bases at V and 4 bases at J, with 18 bases between. Per the germline V gene, CDR1 is MNHEY and CDR2 is SMNVEV (reference sequence). In nucleotides, the CDR3 is TGTGCCAGCAGTTTATCACCCACTGTGGGGGCGCTCTATGGCTACACCTTC. It is translated as CASSLSPTVGALYGYTF.

This chain joins TRBV19 and TRBJ2-7; 9 bases line up with TRBD1. CDR3 length: 12 residues. Trimming took 9 bases from V and 2 from J; bases not matched to a gene: 2. The germline gives CDR1 LNHDA, CDR2 SQIVND (reference sequence). The CDR3 loop is CASGTGTYEQYF. CDR3 nucleotide sequence: TGTGCCAGCGGGACAGGGACCTACGAGCAGTACTTC.

This clone was recorded only once. V and J are TRBV10-3 and TRBJ1-3, with 7 bases aligning to TRBD1. This CDR3 has 13 amino acids. Per the germline V gene, CDR1 is ENHRY and CDR2 is SYGVKD. V shed 9 bases and J 2 bases; nucleotides not matched to a gene: 4. Here the CDR3 DNA reads TGTGCCATACAGGGGATCACTGGAAACACCATATATTTT. Amino acid sequence: CAIQGITGNTIYF.

The rearrangement links TRBV6-5 to TRBJ1-2, with 8 bases identical to TRBD1. This CDR3 comprises 14 residues. Germline-derived CDR1 and CDR2 are MNHEY and SVGAGI. J was trimmed by 8 bases and V by 0 bases; bases with no gene match: 5. The CDR3 sequence is CASSYSGQGEGYTF. CDR3 DNA sequence: TGTGCCAGCAGTTACTCCGGACAGGGCGAGGGCTACACCTTC.

The gene calls are TRBV7-9 and TRBJ1-4; 7 bases map to TRBD1. CDR1 SEHNR and CDR2 FQNEAQ come from the germline V gene (reference sequence). Trimming removed 2 bases from V and 6 bases from J; junction bases left unmatched: 15. CDR3 length equals 18 residues. CDR3 in DNA: TGTGCCAGCAGCTTATTAGGGGGCTTGGGGGACACTTATGAAAAACTGTTTTTT. It specifies CASSLLGGLGDTYEKLFF. Full variable domain (missing parts from reference TRBV7-9 and TRBJ1-4): DTGVSQNPRHKITKRGQNVTFRCDPISEHNRLYWYRQTLGQGPEFLTYFQNEAQLEKSRLLSDRFSAERPKGSFSTLEIQRTEQGDSAMYLCASSLLGGLGDTYEKLFFGSGTQLSVL.

The chain carries TRBV5-4 and TRBJ1-1, with D maybe TRBD1 (5 bases). V gave up 0 bases and J gave up 4 bases, with 16 bases separating them. The CDR3 has 16 amino acids. The V gene's germline CDR1 is SGHNT and CDR2 YYREEE (reference sequence). The DNA of the CDR3 is TGTGCCAGCAGCTTGGAGTCGGGGGATTTCTCCACTGAAGCTTTCTTT. Protein product: CASSLESGDFSTEAFF.

This sequence joins TRBV1 and TRBJ1-3; the table's D call TRBD1 went unverified against the DNA. TRBV1 is a pseudogene segment. This CDR3 contains 19 residues. As DNA, the CDR3 is TGCACCAGCAGCCATCCCGGGACAGGGGTATTACCCTCTGGAAACACCATATATTTT. Encoded protein: CTSSHPGTGVLPSGNTIYF.

CDR3 residues: CASSLRLAGVNEQFF. Here the CDR3 DNA reads TGTGCCAGCAGCTTACGACTAGCGGGGGTAAATGAGCAGTTCTTC. V and J are TRBV9 and TRBJ2-1, with 12 bases that match TRBD2. CDR1 is SGDLS, CDR2 YYNGEE, per germline. The V segment lost 4 bases and the J segment 7 bases; nucleotides outside the gene matches: 6. CDR3 length: 15 amino acids.

The chain combines TRBV4-1 with TRBJ1-1; no definite D call. The length of the CDR3 is 19 residues. V was shortened by 2 bases and J by 0 bases, with 22 bases between the two germline ends. CDR1 is MGHRA and CDR2 is YSYEKL in the germline V gene. CDR3 in amino acids: CASSQSPPPELTLNTEAFF. CDR3 DNA sequence: TGCGCCAGCAGCCAAAGTCCACCCCCCGAACTTACCTTGAACACTGAAGCTTTCTTT.

The V gene is TRBV6-4, the J gene TRBJ2-2; 7 nucleotides line up with TRBD2. The trim removed 0 bases at V and 7 bases at J, leaving 5 bases unmatched. The CDR3 loop spans 15 amino acids. Germline CDR1 MRHNA, CDR2 SNTAGT. Here the CDR3 DNA reads TGTGCCAGCAGTGACTCGACGTCGGGGGGCGGGGAGCTGTTTTTT. Translated, it gives CASSDSTSGGGELFF.

CDR3 DNA sequence: TGTGCCAGCAGCTTTCAGGATCCTAGCACAGATACGCAGTATTTT. Its translation is CASSFQDPSTDTQYF. The rearrangement uses TRBV5-5 and TRBJ2-3, with D unclear. Germline CDR1 reads SGHKS; CDR2 reads YYEKEE (reference sequence). The V gene lost 2 bases and the J gene lost 0 bases, with 10 bases spanning the gap. The CDR3 extends over 15 amino acids.

This CDR3 is CAAQASTNEKLFF. CDR3 in DNA: TGTGCCGCACAGGCCAGCACTAATGAAAAACTGTTTTTT. The V and J genes are TRBV3-1 (or the pseudogene TRBV3-2) and TRBJ1-4; possibly TRBD1 for D (5 bases). The CDR3 has 13 residues. Germline V CDR1 and CDR2: LGHDT, YNNKEL (reference sequence). V was clipped by 11 bases and J by 2 bases, with 12 bases between them.

The J gene is TRBJ1-2, the V gene TRBV29-1; D is undetermined. The germline gives CDR1 SQVTM, CDR2 ANQGSEA. V was clipped by 7 bases and J by 0 bases, with 18 bases between them. This CDR3 is built from 15 residues. In DNA form, the CDR3 reads TGCAGCGCCCCGCGCGGGCTCGGGGCTAACTATGGCTACACCTTC. This sequence encodes CSAPRGLGANYGYTF.

The DNA of the CDR3 is TGCGCCAGCAGCCAAGATTCAAATTGGGGGACAGCGAACACTGAAGCTTTCTTT. This codes for CASSQDSNWGTANTEAFF. The chain recombines TRBV4-1 with TRBJ1-1, with 7 bases aligning to TRBD1. CDR1 and CDR2 from the germline V gene are MGHRA and YSYEKL. V lost 0 bases and J lost 1; bases outside the gene matches: 11. CDR3 length equals 18 residues.

A single count supports this clone. The V and J genes are TRBV5-1 and TRBJ1-2; D perhaps matches TRBD1 (6 bases). V was shortened by 0 bases and J by 2 bases, with 14 bases between the two germline ends. CDR1 is SGHRS, CDR2 YFSETQ, per germline. CDR3 length: 16 amino acids. DNA of the CDR3: TGCGCCAGCAGCTTGGAGGACAGAACAATAAACTATGGCTACACCTTC. Amino acid sequence: CASSLEDRTINYGYTF.

J is TRBJ1-2 and V is TRBV28; the match to TRBD1 covers 9 bases. CDR3 length: 17 residues. From germline, CDR1 is MDHEN and CDR2 SYDVKM. V shed 6 bases and J 2 bases; nucleotides not matched to a gene: 13. DNA of the CDR3: TGTGCCAGCAGCTCTGAAGGGACAGGGAATCGGAACTATGGCTACACCTTC. Its translation: CASSSEGTGNRNYGYTF.

The chain joins TRBV7-9 to TRBJ1-1, with D possibly matching TRBD1 (5 bases). Trimming removed 3 bases from V and 4 bases from J, with 9 bases in between. CDR3 length equals 13 residues. Germline-derived CDR1 and CDR2 are SEHNR and FQNEAQ (reference sequence). The DNA of the CDR3 is TGTGCCAGCAGCTTGGCCCAGGGCACTGAAGCTTTCTTT. Translation: CASSLAQGTEAFF.

The J gene is TRBJ2-1, the V gene TRBV5-5, with a possible D match to TRBD1 (6 bases). The germline CDR1 and CDR2 sequences are SGHKS and YYEKEE (reference sequence). The CDR3 has 17 residues. Trimming removed 4 bases from V and 2 bases from J, with 19 bases in between. CDR3 residues: CASSPRGNHGTYNEQFF. The CDR3 nucleotides are TGTGCCAGCAGCCCAAGGGGGAACCACGGGACCTACAATGAGCAGTTCTTC.

This chain joins TRBV5-1 and TRBJ1-2, with a possible D match to TRBD1 (6 bases). CDR3 length: 11 residues. Germline V gene lookup returns CDR1 SGHRS and CDR2 YFSETQ. The CDR3 loop is CASSGGQGYTF. In nucleotides, the CDR3 is TGCGCTTCTTCGGGGGGGCAAGGCTACACCTTC.

The CDR3 sequence is CASSSQSPSRGDAEAFF. The CDR3 coding sequence is TGTGCCAGCAGCTCACAATCTCCAAGCAGGGGGGACGCTGAAGCTTTCTTT. The rearrangement uses TRBV11-2 and TRBJ1-1; 7 bases are shared with TRBD1. CDR1 SGHAT and CDR2 FQNNGV come from the germline V gene. Germline trimming cut 4 bases from V and 6 bases from J; bases unmatched to any gene: 17. This CDR3 spans 17 amino acids.

V usage is TRBV7-3 and J usage is TRBJ2-3, with no clear D. The germline V gene encodes CDR1 SGHTA and CDR2 FQGTGA. The CDR3 is 13 residues long. The V and J ends lost 5 bases and 5 bases respectively, with 11 bases between them. CDR3 coding DNA: TGTGCCAGCAGCCCCAGCCGAGGAGATACGCAGTATTTT. Its translation is CASSPSRGDTQYF.

The chain links TRBV5-1 to TRBJ2-6; D remains ambiguous. The CDR3 extends over 15 amino acids. V lost 4 bases and J lost 0, with 8 bases in between. Germline CDR1 reads SGHRS; CDR2 reads YFSETQ. CDR3 DNA: TGCGCCAGCAGCCTCGGTATCTCTGGGGCCAACGTCCTGACTTTC. It encodes CASSLGISGANVLTF. The full variable domain, with the rest looked up from reference TRBV5-1 and TRBJ2-6, is KAGVTQTPRYLIKTRGQQVTLSCSPISGHRSVSWYQQTPGQGLQFLFEYFSETQRNKGNFPGRFSGRQFSNSRSEMNVSTLELGDSALYLCASSLGISGANVLTFGAGSRLTVL.

The chain joins TRBV10-3 to TRBJ2-3; TRBD1 aligns across 7 bases. After removal of 5 bases from V and 2 bases from J, the junction contained 4 bases not matched to a gene. The CDR3 runs 14 residues. In germline, CDR1 is ENHRY, CDR2 SYGVKD. The chain's CDR3 is CAISTGQLTDTQYF. DNA for the CDR3: TGTGCCATCAGTACGGGACAGCTCACAGATACGCAGTATTTT.

The chain combines TRBV27 with TRBJ1-6, with 7 bases that match TRBD1. CDR1 and CDR2 from the germline V gene are MNHEY and SMNVEV (reference sequence). The ends lost 2 bases at V and 4 bases at J; junction bases unmatched: 2. The CDR3 has 15 residues. In DNA, the CDR3 is TGTGCCAGCAGTTTAAAGGGGGCTTATAATTCACCCCTCCACTTT. Residues: CASSLKGAYNSPLHF.

For the CDR3, the DNA is TGTGCCAGCAGCACTGACAGGGCCTCCTCCTACAATGAGCAGTTCTTC. This translates into CASSTDRASSYNEQFF. The chain employs TRBV13 and TRBJ2-1, with 7 bases lining up with TRBD1. V lost 5 bases and J lost 0; bases outside the gene matches: 7. The CDR3 sequence is 16 residues long. CDR1 PRHDT and CDR2 FYEKMQ come from the germline V gene (reference sequence).

The chain uses TRBV5-6 and TRBJ1-1; no clear D gene. The CDR3 runs 16 residues. Germline CDR1 reads SGHDT; CDR2 reads YYEEEE. Trimming pared 0 bases from V and 2 bases from J, leaving 14 bases between. Here the CDR3 DNA reads TGTGCCAGCAGCTTGGCCGGTTTTACAGATAACACTGAAGCTTTCTTT. Amino acid sequence: CASSLAGFTDNTEAFF.